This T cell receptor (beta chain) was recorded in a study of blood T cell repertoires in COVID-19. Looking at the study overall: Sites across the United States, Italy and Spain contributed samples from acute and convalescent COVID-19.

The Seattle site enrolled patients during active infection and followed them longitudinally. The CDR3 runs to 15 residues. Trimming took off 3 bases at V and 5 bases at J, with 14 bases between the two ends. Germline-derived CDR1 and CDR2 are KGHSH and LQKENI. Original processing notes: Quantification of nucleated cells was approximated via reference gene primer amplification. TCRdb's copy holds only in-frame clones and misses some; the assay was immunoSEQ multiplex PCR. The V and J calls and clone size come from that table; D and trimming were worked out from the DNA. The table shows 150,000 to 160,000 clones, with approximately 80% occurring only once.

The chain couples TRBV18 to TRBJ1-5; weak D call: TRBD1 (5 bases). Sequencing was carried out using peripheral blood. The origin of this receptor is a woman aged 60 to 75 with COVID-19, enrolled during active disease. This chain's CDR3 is CASSPPGGGYQPQHF. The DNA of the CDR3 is TGTGCCAGCTCACCCCCGGGTGGGGGGTATCAGCCCCAGCATTTT.